This T cell receptor beta chain comes out of a study of T cell responses to AZD1222 COVID-19 vaccine. Sequenced by immunoSEQ multiplex PCR; TCRdb stores in-frame clones only, minus some. Among around 120,000 clones, approximately 94% were seen once, and the ten largest hold 5%. The clonotype originates from an adult who received the AZD1222 COVID-19 vaccine. The sample consisted of peripheral blood, taken 28 days after the second AZD1222 dose.

CDR3 sequence reads: CAISEVGTGSHGYTF. The DNA of the CDR3 is TGTGCCATCAGTGAAGTGGGTACAGGGAGCCATGGCTACACCTTC. The gene calls are TRBV10-3 and TRBJ1-2, with D perhaps matching TRBD1 (6 bases). Between the trimmed V and J ends, which lost 3 bases and 6 bases, there was a span of 17 bases. CDR1 and CDR2 (germline): ENHRY, SYGVKD. This CDR3 contains 15 residues.